The clone carrying this T cell receptor (beta chain) has only a few counts. Its antigen is as yet unknown. The data were obtained in a study of T cell repertoires in cytomegalovirus infection. Overall study context: Evidence of both CMV infection and a matching HLA type came from public TCR beta signatures.

One entry per CDR3 protein, called by TCRdb with MiXCR from the reads. This table holds under 850,000 distinct CDR3 sequences, around 32% found once. This specimen consisted of cultured PBMCs, obtained from culture after CMV antigen stimulation. This receptor was taken from a human donor in good health (CMV status not recorded). Some clones in this sample may be carry-over from other donors' samples.

The CDR3 region has the DNA TGTGCCAGTAGTCTAAACAGAGGGAGTGGGAGTGGGAGTCAGCCCCAGCATTTT. It yields the protein CASSLNRGSGSGSQPQHF. The V call is TRBV19, the J call TRBJ1-5; D remains unclear. The CDR3 sequence is 18 residues long. The germline gives CDR1 LNHDA, CDR2 SQIVND (reference sequence). Trimming pared 5 bases from V and 6 bases from J, leaving 26 bases between. The full variable domain, in which reference TRBV19 and TRBJ1-5 provide the parts outside the CDR3, is DGGITQSPKYLFRKEGQNVTLSCEQNLNHDAMYWYRQDPGQGLRLIYYSQIVNDFQKGDIAEGYSVSREKKESFPLTVTSAQKNPTAFYLCASSLNRGSGSGSQPQHFGDGTRLSIL.